These T cell receptor beta chains were read from a single sample in a study of cytomegalovirus exposure and HLA in healthy donors. Clones were read by immunoSEQ multiplex PCR, and TCRdb kept only the in-frame ones, dropping some. The sample has under 150,000 clones; about 81% are singletons. Sequencing was carried out using PBMCs. Receptors originate from a woman aged 40 to 50 in good health and CMV-seropositive. Both conserved end residues are part of each CDR3. Each record gives: V gene, CDR3 length, J gene, clone size, CDR3 protein. Size tells how often a clone was seen (once, few, many) or the class of an expanded clone, and some rows leave it out.

TRBV28	13	TRBJ1-2	.	CASMGRANYGYTF
TRBV19	17	TRBJ2-1	.	CASSTTIAVNSYNEQFF
TRBV27	13	TRBJ1-1	once	CASSRARNTEAFF
TRBV13	15	TRBJ1-6	.	CASSLGDRDNSPLHF
TRBV6-1	15	TRBJ2-3	.	CASSEMLGATDTQYF
TRBV28	15	TRBJ2-2	.	CASSPTGTGTGELFF
TRBV27	14	TRBJ1-4	.	CASSSDGRHEKLFF
TRBV6-4	16	TRBJ2-2	.	CASSDSGTGGGGELFF
TRBV15	17	TRBJ1-5	.	CATSRDARGEYNQPQHF
TRBV27	16	TRBJ2-1	.	CASSSGLAGVDNEQFF
TRBV7-8	13	TRBJ1-1	.	CASSFPVGSEAFF
TRBV2	14	TRBJ2-3	.	CASTTSGGQDTQYF
TRBV6-5	14	TRBJ1-1	.	CASSYRGRNTEAFF
TRBV5-1	15	TRBJ2-1	.	CASSFLSGSSNEQFF
TRBV6-5	16	TRBJ2-7	.	CASSYDGRAPTYEQYF
TRBV5-1	15	.	.	CASSLVTGESYEQYF
TRBV15	14	TRBJ1-2	once	CATSTAPGTYGYTF
TRBV5-1	13	TRBJ2-7	once	CASSSRGNYEQYF
TRBV5-4	16	TRBJ1-5	few	CASSLGPPTGSQPQHF
TRBV9	14	TRBJ1-1	.	CASSAEPGQREAFF
TRBV27	14	TRBJ2-1	.	CASSLIAGGSEQFF
TRBV7-9	14	TRBJ2-5	.	CASSPDIYRETQYF
TRBV7-2	16	TRBJ2-6	.	CASSLVAGTGANVLTF
TRBV5-1	15	TRBJ2-3	.	CASSLTGRGTDTQYF
TRBV27	16	TRBJ2-7	.	CASRISPGGGSDEQYF
TRBV5-1	13	TRBJ2-7	few	CASSLGLQGLLYF
TRBV5-1	14	TRBJ2-1	.	CASSTGTSFNEQFF
TRBV29-1	14	TRBJ2-1	.	CSVEDRGEHNEQFF
TRBV18	15	TRBJ1-5	.	CASSLGDSEYQPQHF
TRBV28	13	TRBJ2-5	once	CASTGGGQETQYF
TRBV6-1	11	TRBJ1-3	few	CATHPGNTIYF
TRBV5-5	14	TRBJ1-5	.	CASSLTGGVQPQHF
TRBV7-7	14	TRBJ2-5	.	CASSLDSTVQTQYF
TRBV7-9	14	TRBJ2-7	.	CASSSSGSGYEQYF
TRBV7-9	17	TRBJ2-3	.	CASSTETTGEITDTQYF
TRBV7-7	13	TRBJ1-1	.	CASSLQENTEAFF
TRBV7-3	14	TRBJ1-1	.	CASSSTTGNTEAFF
TRBV28	14	TRBJ1-1	.	CASSFRGGITEAFF
TRBV28	18	TRBJ1-4	.	CASSLFGDRGTVREKLFF
TRBV7-8	14	TRBJ1-3	.	CASSLGTAGNTTYF
TRBV15	15	TRBJ1-5	.	CATSRGEEGEQPQHF
TRBV11-2	15	TRBJ1-5	.	CASSFEGGVNQPQHF